A selection of T cell receptor beta chains follows, all from one sample in a study of T cell responses to AZD1222 COVID-19 vaccine. Libraries were prepared by immunoSEQ multiplex PCR; TCRdb keeps only in-frame clonotypes and omits some of them. The repertoire includes about 150,000 clones, roughly 94% of them detected once, and about 1.3% sits in the top ten. The starting material was peripheral blood, obtained on day 0 of AZD1222 vaccination. The source is an adult in good health. Each CDR3 is given with its conserved first and last residue. A D gene is named only where the DNA matches it firmly. Size is stated for part of the rows, as once, few or many counts, or as a class when the clone is expanded.

V	D	size	J	DNA	CDR3
TRBV5-1	TRBD2	-	TRBJ2-1	TGCGCCAGCAGCTTGACGGGACTAGAGAATGAGCAGTTCTTC	CASSLTGLENEQFF
TRBV19	-	-	TRBJ2-1	TGTGCCAGTAGTATTGACTATATGGATGAGCAGTTCTTC	CASSIDYMDEQFF
TRBV29-1	-	-	TRBJ2-6	TGCAGCGTTGAGATCTCTGGGGCCAACGTCCTGACTTTC	CSVEISGANVLTF
TRBV2	TRBD1	-	TRBJ1-6	TGTGCCAGCCGGCCAGGGGGAGATCCCCTCCACTTT	CASRPGGDPLHF
TRBV5-4	TRBD1	-	TRBJ2-5	TGTGCCAGCAGCTTTGGACAGGGAGAGACCCAGTACTTC	CASSFGQGETQYF
TRBV24-1	TRBD1	-	TRBJ1-1	TGTGCCACCAGTGATACAGGGGGTACTGAAGCTTTCTTT	CATSDTGGTEAFF
TRBV2	-	-	TRBJ2-1	TGTGCCAGCAGTAGCTGGGGCCCACAGGAGCAGTTCTTC	CASSSWGPQEQFF
TRBV19	TRBD1	-	TRBJ1-5	TGTGCCAGTAGTAAAACAGGGGTCGACCAGCCCCAGCATTTT	CASSKTGVDQPQHF
TRBV5-6	-	-	TRBJ2-3	TGTGCCAGCAGCTTGGCCACCGGGACGGGCTTTCGAGGAGATACGCAGTATTTT	CASSLATGTGFRGDTQYF
TRBV12-3/TRBV12-4	TRBD2	-	TRBJ2-3	TGTGCCAGCAGTCGGGACTACACAGATACGCAGTATTTT	CASSRDYTDTQYF
TRBV3-1/TRBV3-2	-	-	TRBJ1-4	TGTGCCAGCAGCCAAGATCAGGGTGTTCTGGCTGAAAAACTGTTTTTT	CASSQDQGVLAEKLFF
TRBV3-1/TRBV3-2	TRBD2	-	TRBJ2-1	TGTGCCAGCAGCCTCAGCGGGGACGGTCCTTACAATGAGCAGTTCTTC	CASSLSGDGPYNEQFF
TRBV12-3/TRBV12-4	-	once	TRBJ1-3	TGTGCCAGCAGCCAACTCCCGAACACCATATATTTT	CASSQLPNTIYF
TRBV7-8	-	-	TRBJ1-3	TGTGCCAGCAGTCAGGACCTCTCTGGAAACACCATATATTTT	CASSQDLSGNTIYF
TRBV9	-	-	TRBJ1-1	TGTGCCAGCAGCGTCCAATTTGAGGCTGAAGCTTTCTTT	CASSVQFEAEAFF
TRBV6-5	TRBD1	-	TRBJ1-3	TGTGCCACCACAGGGGGAGACTCTGGAAACACCATATATTTT	CATTGGDSGNTIYF
TRBV12-5	-	-	TRBJ2-6	TGTGCTAGTGGTTCGCTGGGGGGAATCGGTGGGGCCAACGTCCTGACTTTC	CASGSLGGIGGANVLTF